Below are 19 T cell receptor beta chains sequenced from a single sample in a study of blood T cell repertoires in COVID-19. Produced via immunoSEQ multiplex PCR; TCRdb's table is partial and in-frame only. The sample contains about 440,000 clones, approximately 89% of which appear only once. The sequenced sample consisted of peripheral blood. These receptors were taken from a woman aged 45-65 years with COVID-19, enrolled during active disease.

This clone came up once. This chain's CDR3 is CASRDRSYEQYF. The CDR3, as DNA: TGTGCCAGCAGGGACAGATCCTACGAGCAGTACTTC. The chain recombines TRBV2 with TRBJ2-7; weak D call: TRBD1 (6 bases). The V gene's germline CDR1 is SNHLY and CDR2 FYNNEI. The V and J ends lost 6 bases and 1 base respectively, with 7 bases between them. CDR3 length: 12 residues.

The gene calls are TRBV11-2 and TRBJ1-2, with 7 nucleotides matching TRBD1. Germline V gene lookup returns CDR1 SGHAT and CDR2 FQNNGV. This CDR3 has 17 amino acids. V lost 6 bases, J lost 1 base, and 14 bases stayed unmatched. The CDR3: CASRAPGQLEHNYGYTF. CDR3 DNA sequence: TGTGCCAGCAGGGCTCCGGGACAGCTAGAGCATAACTATGGCTACACCTTC.

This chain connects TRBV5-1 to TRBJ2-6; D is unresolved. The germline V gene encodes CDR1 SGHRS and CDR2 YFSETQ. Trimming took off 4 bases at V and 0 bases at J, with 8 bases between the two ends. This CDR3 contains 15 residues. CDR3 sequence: CASSPGDSGANVLTF. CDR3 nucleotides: TGCGCCAGCAGCCCTGGAGACTCTGGGGCCAACGTCCTGACTTTC.

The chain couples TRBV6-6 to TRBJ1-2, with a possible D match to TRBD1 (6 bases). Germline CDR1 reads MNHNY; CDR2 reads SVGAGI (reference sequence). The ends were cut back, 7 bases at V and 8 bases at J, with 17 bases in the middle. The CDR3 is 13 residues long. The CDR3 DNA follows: TGTGCCAGCACCCCCCCCGGACAGACCGGCTACACCTTC. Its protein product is CASTPPGQTGYTF.

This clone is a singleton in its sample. The CDR3 bases are TGTGCCAGCAGTGAATACAGGGGGCAGGGCTACACCTTC. Protein: CASSEYRGQGYTF. The chain carries TRBV25-1 and TRBJ1-2, with 8 bases matching TRBD1. This CDR3 comprises 13 residues. The J segment lost 8 bases and the V segment lost 0 bases, leaving 2 bases of the junction unmatched. Germline values: CDR1 MGHDK, CDR2 SYGVNS.

CDR3 DNA: TGTGCCAGCAGTTTTCGTATCTATGGCTACACCTTC. This gives the protein CASSFRIYGYTF. The V and J genes are TRBV12-3 or TRBV12-4 and TRBJ1-2; D remains unclear. The ends were cut back, 3 bases at V and 4 bases at J, with 6 bases in the middle. This CDR3 spans 12 amino acids.

The CDR3 loop reads CASSPGQVNNEQFF. DNA of the CDR3: TGTGCCAGCAGCCCGGGACAGGTAAACAATGAGCAGTTCTTC. The chain is built from TRBV7-9 and TRBJ2-1; the match to TRBD1 covers 8 bases. Germline V lookup: CDR1 SEHNR, CDR2 FQNEAQ (reference sequence). The CDR3 totals 14 residues. J gave up 5 bases and V 5 bases, and 5 bases lay outside the gene matches.

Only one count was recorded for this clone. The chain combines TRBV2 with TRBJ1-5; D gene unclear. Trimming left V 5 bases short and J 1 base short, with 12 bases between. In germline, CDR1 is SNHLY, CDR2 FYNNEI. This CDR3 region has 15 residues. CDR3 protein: CASSPFGVSNQPQHF. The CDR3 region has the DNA TGTGCCAGCAGTCCCTTCGGGGTAAGCAATCAGCCCCAGCATTTT. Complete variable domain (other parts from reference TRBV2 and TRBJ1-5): EPEVTQTPSHQVTQMGQEVILRCVPISNHLYFYWYRQILGQKVEFLVSFYNNEISEKSEIFDDQFSVERPDGSNFTLKIRSTKLEDSAMYFCASSPFGVSNQPQHFGDGTRLSIL.

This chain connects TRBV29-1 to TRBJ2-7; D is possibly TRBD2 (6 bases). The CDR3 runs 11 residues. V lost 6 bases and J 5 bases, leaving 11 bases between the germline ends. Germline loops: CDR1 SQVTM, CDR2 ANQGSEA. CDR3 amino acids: CSVAPGDEQYF. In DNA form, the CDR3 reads TGCAGCGTCGCACCGGGGGACGAGCAGTACTTC.

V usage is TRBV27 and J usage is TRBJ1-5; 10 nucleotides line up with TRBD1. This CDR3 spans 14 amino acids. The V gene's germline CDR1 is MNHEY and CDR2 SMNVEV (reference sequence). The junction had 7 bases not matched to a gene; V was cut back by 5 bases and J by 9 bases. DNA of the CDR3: TGTGCCAGCAGTCCCGGGACAGGGGTCTGGCCCCAGCATTTT. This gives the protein CASSPGTGVWPQHF.

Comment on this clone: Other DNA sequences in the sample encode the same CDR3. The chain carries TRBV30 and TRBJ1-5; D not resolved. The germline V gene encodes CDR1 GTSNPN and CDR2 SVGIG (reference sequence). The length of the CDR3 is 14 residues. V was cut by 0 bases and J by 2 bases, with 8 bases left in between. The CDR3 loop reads CAWSVGAGNQPQHF. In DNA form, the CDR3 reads TGTGCCTGGAGTGTAGGTGCGGGCAATCAGCCCCAGCATTTT.

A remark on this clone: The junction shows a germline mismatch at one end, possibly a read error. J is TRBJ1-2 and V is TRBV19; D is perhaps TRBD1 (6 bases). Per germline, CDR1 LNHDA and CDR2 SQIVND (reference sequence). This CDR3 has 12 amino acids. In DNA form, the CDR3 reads TGTACCAGTGGGGACATAGACCATGGCTACACCTTC. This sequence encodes CTSGDIDHGYTF.

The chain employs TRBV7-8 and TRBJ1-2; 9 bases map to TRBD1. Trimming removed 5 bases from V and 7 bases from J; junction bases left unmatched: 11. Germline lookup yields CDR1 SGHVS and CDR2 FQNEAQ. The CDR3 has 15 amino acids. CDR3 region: CASSPSFGDRVGYTF. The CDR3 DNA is TGTGCCAGCAGCCCATCATTCGGGGACAGGGTTGGCTACACCTTC.

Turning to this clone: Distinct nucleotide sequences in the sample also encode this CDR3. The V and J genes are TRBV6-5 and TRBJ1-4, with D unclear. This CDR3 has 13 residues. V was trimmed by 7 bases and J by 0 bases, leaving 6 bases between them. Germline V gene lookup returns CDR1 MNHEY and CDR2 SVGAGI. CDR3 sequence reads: CASKGATNEKLFF. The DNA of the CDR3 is TGTGCCAGCAAGGGAGCAACTAATGAAAAACTGTTTTTT.

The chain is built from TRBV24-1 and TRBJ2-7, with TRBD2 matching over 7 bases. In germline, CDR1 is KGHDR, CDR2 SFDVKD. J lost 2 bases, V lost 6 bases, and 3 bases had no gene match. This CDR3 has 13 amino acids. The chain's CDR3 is CATSPGLAYEQYF. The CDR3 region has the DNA TGTGCCACCAGTCCCGGACTAGCCTACGAGCAGTACTTC.

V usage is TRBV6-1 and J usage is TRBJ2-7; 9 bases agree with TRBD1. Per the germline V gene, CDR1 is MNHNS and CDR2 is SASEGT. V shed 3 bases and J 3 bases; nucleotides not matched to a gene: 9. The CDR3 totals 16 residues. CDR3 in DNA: TGTGCCAGCAGTGATCAAACCGGGACAGGGAACTACGAGCAGTACTTC. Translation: CASSDQTGTGNYEQYF.

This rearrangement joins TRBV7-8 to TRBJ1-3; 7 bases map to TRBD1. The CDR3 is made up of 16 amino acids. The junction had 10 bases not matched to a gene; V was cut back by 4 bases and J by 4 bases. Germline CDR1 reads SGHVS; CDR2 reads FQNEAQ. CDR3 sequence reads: CASSSTGALFGNTIYF. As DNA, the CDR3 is TGTGCCAGCAGCTCAACAGGGGCCCTGTTCGGAAACACCATATATTTT.

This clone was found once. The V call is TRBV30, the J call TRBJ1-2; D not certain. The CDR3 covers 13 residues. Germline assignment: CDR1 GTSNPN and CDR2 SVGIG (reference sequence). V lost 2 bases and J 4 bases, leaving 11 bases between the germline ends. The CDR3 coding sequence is TGTGCCTGGAGTATGGGCAGATCCTATGGCTACACCTTC. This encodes CAWSMGRSYGYTF.

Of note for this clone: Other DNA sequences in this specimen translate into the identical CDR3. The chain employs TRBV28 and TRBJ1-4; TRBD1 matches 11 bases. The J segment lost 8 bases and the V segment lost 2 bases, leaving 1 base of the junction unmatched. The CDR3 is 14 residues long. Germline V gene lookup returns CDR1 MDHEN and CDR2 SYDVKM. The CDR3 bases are TGTGCCAGCAGTTTACGGGACAGGGGGGAAAAACTGTTTTTT. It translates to CASSLRDRGEKLFF.